The entry that follows covers one T cell receptor (beta chain) sequence. The sample originates from a study of T cells in Graves' hyperthyroidism and ophthalmopathy. The germline gives CDR1 SGHRS, CDR2 YFSETQ. Trimming removed 7 bases at V and 3 bases at J, with 17 bases between. The CDR3 sequence is 14 residues long. There were TCR beta CDR3 regions amplified from RNA transcripts. A first-round RT-PCR of the TCR CDR3 used the HTBI primer set. TCRdb ran MiXCR on the multiplex PCR reads and lists one entry per CDR3 protein. The data contain 690,000 or so distinct CDR3 sequences, under 20% of them seen just once; the ten biggest clones take up 16%.

This clonotype was sampled from a woman in her forties or fifties with Graves' hyperthyroidism that later progressed to Graves' ophthalmopathy. The rearrangement uses TRBV5-1 and TRBJ2-7; a possible D gene is TRBD2 (6 bases). The sample comprised blood. CDR3 sequence: CASSRDFEYYEQYF. CDR3 sequence (DNA): TGCGCCAGCTCCCGGGACTTCGAATACTACGAGCAGTACTTC.